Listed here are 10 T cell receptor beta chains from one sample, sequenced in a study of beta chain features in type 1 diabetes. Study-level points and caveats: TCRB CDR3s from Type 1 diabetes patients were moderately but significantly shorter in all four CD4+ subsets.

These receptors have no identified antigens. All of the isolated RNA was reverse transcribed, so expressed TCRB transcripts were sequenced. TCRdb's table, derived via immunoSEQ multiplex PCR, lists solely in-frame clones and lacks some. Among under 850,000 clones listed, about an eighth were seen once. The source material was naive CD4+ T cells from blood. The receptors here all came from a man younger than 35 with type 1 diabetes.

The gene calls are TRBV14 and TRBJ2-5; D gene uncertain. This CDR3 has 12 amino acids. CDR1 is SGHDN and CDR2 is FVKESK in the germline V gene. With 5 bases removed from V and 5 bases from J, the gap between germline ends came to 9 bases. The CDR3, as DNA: TGTGCCAGCAGCGCCGCGGCGGAGACCCAGTACTTC. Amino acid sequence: CASSAAAETQYF.

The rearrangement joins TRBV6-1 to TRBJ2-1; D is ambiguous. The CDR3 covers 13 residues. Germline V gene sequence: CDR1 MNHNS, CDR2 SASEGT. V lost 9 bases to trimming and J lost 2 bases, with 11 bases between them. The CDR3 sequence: CASEIPPYNEQFF. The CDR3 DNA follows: TGTGCCAGTGAGATACCCCCCTACAATGAGCAGTTCTTC.

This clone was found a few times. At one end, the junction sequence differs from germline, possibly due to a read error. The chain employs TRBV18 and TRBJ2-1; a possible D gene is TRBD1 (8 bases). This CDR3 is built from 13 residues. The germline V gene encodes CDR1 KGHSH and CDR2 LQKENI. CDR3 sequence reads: CASSPKQRDRKIF. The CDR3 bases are TGTGCCAGCTCACCCAAGCAGCGGGACAGGAAGATCTTC.

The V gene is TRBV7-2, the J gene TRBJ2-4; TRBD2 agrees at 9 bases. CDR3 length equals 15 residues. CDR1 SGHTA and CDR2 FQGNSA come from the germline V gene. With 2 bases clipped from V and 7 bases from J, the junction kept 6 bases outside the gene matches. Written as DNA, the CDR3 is TGTGCCAGCAGCTTAACGCGGGGGGGCCGGAACATTCAGTACTTC. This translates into CASSLTRGGRNIQYF.

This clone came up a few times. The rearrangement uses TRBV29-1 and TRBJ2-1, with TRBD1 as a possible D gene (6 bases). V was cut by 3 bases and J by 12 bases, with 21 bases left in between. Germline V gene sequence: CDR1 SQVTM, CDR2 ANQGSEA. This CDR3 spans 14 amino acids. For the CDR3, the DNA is TGCAGCGTTGAGTCGAGGGGGACCTCCTTCGGGCAGTTCTTC. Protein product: CSVESRGTSFGQFF.

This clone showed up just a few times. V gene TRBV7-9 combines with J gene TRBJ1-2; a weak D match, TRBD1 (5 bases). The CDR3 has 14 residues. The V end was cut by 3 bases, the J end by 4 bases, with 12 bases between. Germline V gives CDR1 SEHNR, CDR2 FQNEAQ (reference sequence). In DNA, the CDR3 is TGTGCCAGCAGCTTGATAGGGGCCGGCTATGGCTACACCTTC. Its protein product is CASSLIGAGYGYTF.

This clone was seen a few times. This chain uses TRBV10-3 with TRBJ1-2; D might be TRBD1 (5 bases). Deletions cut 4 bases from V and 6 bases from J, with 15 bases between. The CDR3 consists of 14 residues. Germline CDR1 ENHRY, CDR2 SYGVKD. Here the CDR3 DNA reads TGTGCCATCAGTGCCGATATCCAACAGGATGGCTACACCTTC. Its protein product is CAISADIQQDGYTF.

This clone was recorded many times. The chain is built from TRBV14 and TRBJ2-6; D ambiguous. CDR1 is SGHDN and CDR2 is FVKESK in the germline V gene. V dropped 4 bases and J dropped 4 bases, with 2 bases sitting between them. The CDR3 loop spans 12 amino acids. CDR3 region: CASSPGANVLTF. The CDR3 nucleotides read TGTGCCAGCAGCCCCGGGGCCAACGTCCTGACTTTC. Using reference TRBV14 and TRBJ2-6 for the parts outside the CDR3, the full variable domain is EAGVTQFPSHSVIEKGQTVTLRCDPISGHDNLYWYRRVMGKEIKFLLHFVKESKQDESGMPNNRFLAERTGGTYSTLKVQPAELEDSGVYFCASSPGANVLTFGAGSRLTVL.

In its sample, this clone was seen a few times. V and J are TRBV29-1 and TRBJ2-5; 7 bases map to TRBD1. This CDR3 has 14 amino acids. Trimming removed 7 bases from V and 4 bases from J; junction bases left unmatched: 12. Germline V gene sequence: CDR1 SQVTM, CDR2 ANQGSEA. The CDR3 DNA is TGCAGCGCTAGGGACGGGACAGCTGGAGAGACCCAGTACTTC. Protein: CSARDGTAGETQYF.

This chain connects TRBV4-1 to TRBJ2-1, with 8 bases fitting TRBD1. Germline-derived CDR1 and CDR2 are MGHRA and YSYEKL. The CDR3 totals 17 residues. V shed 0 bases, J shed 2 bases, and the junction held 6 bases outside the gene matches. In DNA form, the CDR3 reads TGCGCCAGCAGCCAAGATGAAGACAGGGGAACCTACAATGAGCAGTTCTTC. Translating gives CASSQDEDRGTYNEQFF.